A selection of T cell receptor beta chains follows, all from one sample in a study of PD-1 blockade in classical Hodgkin lymphoma. Sequenced by immunoSEQ multiplex PCR; TCRdb stores in-frame clones only, minus some. This table holds approximately 160,000 clones, around 73% found once. The specimen comprised peripheral blood mononuclear cells (PBMCs), sampled before the second cycle of nivolumab. These receptors all stem from a human donor with classical Hodgkin lymphoma. Each CDR3 is given with its conserved first and last residue. The D gene is left open where the match is weak. Not every row has a clone size; where given, it reads once, few, many or a size class.

V	size	D	J	DNA	CDR3
TRBV7-3	.	.	TRBJ2-3	TGTGCCAGCAGCTTAGGTCTTAGCACAGATACGCAGTATTTT	CASSLGLSTDTQYF
TRBV4-2	.	.	TRBJ2-1	TGTGCCAGCAGCCAAGAGGGGCGGGACCCTAATGAGCAGTTCTTC	CASSQEGRDPNEQFF
TRBV25-1	.	TRBD1	TRBJ2-5	TGTGCCAGCAGTGATACAGGGGAAGAGACCCAGTACTTC	CASSDTGEETQYF
TRBV19	few	.	TRBJ2-5	TGTGCCAGTAGTCCGGTCGGTGCACGGGAGACCCAGTACTTC	CASSPVGARETQYF
TRBV6-5	once	TRBD1	TRBJ1-1	TGTGCCAGCAGTTACCCCCCGACAGGGAGGAGAACTGAAGCTTTCTTT	CASSYPPTGRRTEAFF
TRBV28	once	.	TRBJ2-7	TGTGCCAGCAGTTTGCACGAGCAGTACTTC	CASSLHEQYF
TRBV5-6	few	.	TRBJ2-3	TGTGCCAGCAGCTTTGACTATGCTAGCACAGATACGCAGTATTTT	CASSFDYASTDTQYF
TRBV27	.	TRBD2	TRBJ2-7	TGTGCCAGCAGGGCTAGCGGAGCCTACGAGCAGTACTTC	CASRASGAYEQYF
TRBV5-4	once	.	TRBJ1-6	TGTGCCAGCAGCCAGGGGTATTTGGGGACCGTTAATTCACCCCTCCACTTT	CASSQGYLGTVNSPLHF
TRBV10-3	few	.	TRBJ1-2	TGTGCCATCAGTGAGTCGCAAGGGGCTGGCTACACCTTC	CAISESQGAGYTF
TRBV28	few	.	TRBJ2-7	TGTGCCAGCAGACATGACAGGTGGGCGCGCTACGAGCAGTACTTC	CASRHDRWARYEQYF
TRBV19	few	.	TRBJ1-2	TGTGCCAGTAGTATAGCCCTAAGGGACGGGGATGGCTACACCTTC	CASSIALRDGDGYTF
TRBV19	.	.	TRBJ2-1	TGTGCCAGTCTTGGGGCAGCGAATGAGCAGTTCTTC	CASLGAANEQFF
TRBV19	once	TRBD2	TRBJ2-1	TGTGCCAGTAGCGAAATTAGCGGGAGGGCGTTCAATGAGCAGTTCTTC	CASSEISGRAFNEQFF
TRBV6-5	.	.	TRBJ1-1	TGTGCCAGCAGTTACGGGGGTGCGACAACTGAAGCTTTCTTT	CASSYGGATTEAFF
TRBV5-1	.	.	TRBJ2-7	TGCGCCAGCAGCTTGGACAGGGTCTACGAGCAGTACTTC	CASSLDRVYEQYF
TRBV6-5	.	TRBD1	TRBJ1-2	TGTGCCAGCAGTTACTCCGAGACAGGGAACGGCTACACCTTC	CASSYSETGNGYTF
TRBV6-6	.	TRBD1	TRBJ2-7	TGTGCCAGCAGTCGCCGAATGACAGGGGGCTACGAGCAGTACTTC	CASSRRMTGGYEQYF
TRBV18	once	.	TRBJ1-4	TGTGCCAGCTCGGGGGACCGCGGGGCCACTAATGAAAAACTGTTTTTT	CASSGDRGATNEKLFF
TRBV19	.	.	TRBJ2-5	TGTGCCAGTAGTTACAGGGTGGAAGAGACCCAGTACTTC	CASSYRVEETQYF
TRBV11-2	.	.	TRBJ2-7	TGTGCCAGCAGCCCCCGGACTTTCGACGAGCAGTACTTC	CASSPRTFDEQYF
TRBV30	.	.	TRBJ1-6	TGTGCCTGGAGAGATGGGAATTCACCCCTCCACTTT	CAWRDGNSPLHF
TRBV6-6	.	.	TRBJ1-4	TGTGCCAGCAGTAGACCTCCGGACAGCGAAAAACTGTTTTTT	CASSRPPDSEKLFF
TRBV5-6	few	TRBD1	TRBJ2-5	TGTGCCAGCAGCACCGGGGCAGGGGGTTACCAAGAGACCCAGTACTTC	CASSTGAGGYQETQYF
TRBV6-5	.	.	TRBJ2-3	TGTGCGACGGGTAGCGGACACACAGATACGCAGTATTTT	CATGSGHTDTQYF
TRBV15	.	.	TRBJ2-2	TGTGCCACCAGCAGAGATTTGGGCGGCACCGGGGAGCTGTTTTTT	CATSRDLGGTGELFF
TRBV28	few	.	TRBJ1-5	TGTGCCAGCAGTCGACTCGGGCGTAGCAATCAGCCCCAGCATTTT	CASSRLGRSNQPQHF
TRBV5-6	.	.	TRBJ1-4	TGTGCCAGCAGCCCGACATCAACTAATGAAAAACTGTTTTTT	CASSPTSTNEKLFF
TRBV19	once	TRBD2	TRBJ2-7	TGTGCCAGTAGTATTGGGGCGGGACTAGGTAAAGTCTCCTACGAGCAGTACTTC	CASSIGAGLGKVSYEQYF
TRBV28	once	.	TRBJ2-1	TGTGCCAGCGCAGCCGGAGGAGAGCAGTTCTTC	CASAAGGEQFF
TRBV19	once	TRBD2	TRBJ2-7	TGTGCCAGTACCTCCGGGACTAGCGTATTCTACGAGCAGTACTTC	CASTSGTSVFYEQYF
TRBV4-2	once	TRBD2	TRBJ2-7	TGTGCCAGCAGCCTTCCGGGGACTAGCGGGAGTTCCTACGAGCAGTACTTC	CASSLPGTSGSSYEQYF
TRBV18	few	TRBD2	TRBJ2-2	TGTGCCAGCTCGCCTGGACTAGCGAACACCGGGGAGCTGTTTTTT	CASSPGLANTGELFF
TRBV6-6	.	.	TRBJ1-1	TGTGCCAGCAGAGTACGCACCCGGGGCCTGAACACTGAAGCTTTCTTT	CASRVRTRGLNTEAFF
TRBV30	.	.	TRBJ1-6	TGTGCCTGGAGTGCCCAGGGGAATTCACCCCTCCACTTT	CAWSAQGNSPLHF
TRBV11-3	.	.	TRBJ2-2	TGTGCCAGCAGCCCGATGAGGGCCGGGGAGCTGTTTTTT	CASSPMRAGELFF
TRBV6-5	.	.	TRBJ1-6	TGTGCCAGCAGTTACATTGGACTTTCGAACGGTTCACCCCTCCACTTT	CASSYIGLSNGSPLHF
TRBV4-2	.	TRBD2	TRBJ2-1	TGTGCCAGCAGCCAAGAAGCGGGAAGTGAGTTCTTC	CASSQEAGSEFF
TRBV7-2	.	TRBD2	TRBJ2-7	TGTGCCAGCAGCTTAGGGATAGCGGGGGGGCGAGAGCAGTACTTC	CASSLGIAGGREQYF
TRBV6-6	few	.	TRBJ2-7	TGTGCCAGCAGAGGGTACTACGGGGAGCAGTACTTC	CASRGYYGEQYF
TRBV6-5	.	TRBD1	TRBJ2-7	TGTGCCAGCACCTATACAGGGGGCTACGAGCAGTACTTC	CASTYTGGYEQYF
TRBV27	.	TRBD1	TRBJ2-3	TGTGCCAGCAGCCAGGACAGGGATGATACGCAGTATTTT	CASSQDRDDTQYF
TRBV7-6	.	TRBD2	TRBJ2-7	TGTGCCAGCAGCTCAGGACTAGCGGGAGCTTACGAGCAGTACTTC	CASSSGLAGAYEQYF
TRBV5-4	.	.	TRBJ1-5	TGTGCCAGCAGCTTGGGTAGTAATCAGCCCCAGCATTTT	CASSLGSNQPQHF